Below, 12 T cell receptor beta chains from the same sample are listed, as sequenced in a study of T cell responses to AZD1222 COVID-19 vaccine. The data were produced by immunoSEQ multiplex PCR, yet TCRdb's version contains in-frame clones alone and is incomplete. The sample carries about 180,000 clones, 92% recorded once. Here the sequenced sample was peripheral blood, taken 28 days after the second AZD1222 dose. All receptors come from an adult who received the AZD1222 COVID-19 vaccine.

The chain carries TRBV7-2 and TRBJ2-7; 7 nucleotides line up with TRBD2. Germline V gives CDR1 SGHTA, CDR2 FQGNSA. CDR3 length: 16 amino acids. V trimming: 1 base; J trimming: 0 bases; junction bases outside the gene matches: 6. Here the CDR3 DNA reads TGTGCCAGCAGCTTAGTTTTTGGGGGGGGCTCCTACGAGCAGTACTTC. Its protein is CASSLVFGGGSYEQYF.

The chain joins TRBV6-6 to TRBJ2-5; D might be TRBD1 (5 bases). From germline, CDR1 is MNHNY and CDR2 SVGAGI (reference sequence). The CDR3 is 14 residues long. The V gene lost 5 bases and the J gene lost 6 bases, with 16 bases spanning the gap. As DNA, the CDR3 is TGTGCCAGCAGTCTACGCCAGGGTATGAAGACCCAGTACTTC. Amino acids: CASSLRQGMKTQYF.

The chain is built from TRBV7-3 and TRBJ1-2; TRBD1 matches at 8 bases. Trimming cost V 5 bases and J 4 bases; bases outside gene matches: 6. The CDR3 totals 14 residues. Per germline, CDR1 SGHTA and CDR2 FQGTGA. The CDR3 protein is CASSPTGASYGYTF. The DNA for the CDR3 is TGTGCCAGCAGCCCGACAGGGGCGAGCTATGGCTACACCTTC.

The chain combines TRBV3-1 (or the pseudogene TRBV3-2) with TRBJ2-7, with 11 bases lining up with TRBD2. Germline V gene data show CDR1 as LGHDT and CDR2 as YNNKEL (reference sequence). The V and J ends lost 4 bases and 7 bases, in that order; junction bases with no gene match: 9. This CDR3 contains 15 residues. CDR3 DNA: TGTGCCAGCAGCCCCCATGGAGTAGCGGGAGGGGAGCAGTACTTC. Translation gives CASSPHGVAGGEQYF.

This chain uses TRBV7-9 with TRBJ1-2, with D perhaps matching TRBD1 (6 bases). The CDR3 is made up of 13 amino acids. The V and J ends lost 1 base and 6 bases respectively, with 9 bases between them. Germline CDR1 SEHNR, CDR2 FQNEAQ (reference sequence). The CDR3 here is CASSLVAGDGYTF. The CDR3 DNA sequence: TGTGCCAGCAGCTTAGTCGCAGGGGATGGCTACACCTTC.

Here the CDR3 reads CASSVGVGPQRATNEKLFF. For the CDR3, the DNA is TGTGCCAGCAGCGTAGGGGTGGGGCCCCAACGCGCAACTAATGAAAAACTGTTTTTT. The genes are TRBV9 and TRBJ1-4, with a possible D match to TRBD1 (5 bases). V lost 0 bases, J lost 0 bases, and 18 bases lay in between. Germline assignment: CDR1 SGDLS and CDR2 YYNGEE. The CDR3 consists of 19 residues.

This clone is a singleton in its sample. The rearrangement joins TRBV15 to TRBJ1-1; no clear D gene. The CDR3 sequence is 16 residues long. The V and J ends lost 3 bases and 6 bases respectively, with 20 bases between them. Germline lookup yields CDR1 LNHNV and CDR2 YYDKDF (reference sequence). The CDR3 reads CATSRIPWRGRAEAFF. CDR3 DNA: TGTGCCACCAGCAGGATTCCCTGGAGAGGGCGGGCTGAAGCTTTCTTT.

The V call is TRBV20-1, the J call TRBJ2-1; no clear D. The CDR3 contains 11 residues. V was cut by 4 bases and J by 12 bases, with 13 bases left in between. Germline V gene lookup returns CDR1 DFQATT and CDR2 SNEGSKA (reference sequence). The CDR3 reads CSATQDVPQFF. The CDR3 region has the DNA TGCAGTGCTACTCAGGATGTACCGCAGTTCTTC.

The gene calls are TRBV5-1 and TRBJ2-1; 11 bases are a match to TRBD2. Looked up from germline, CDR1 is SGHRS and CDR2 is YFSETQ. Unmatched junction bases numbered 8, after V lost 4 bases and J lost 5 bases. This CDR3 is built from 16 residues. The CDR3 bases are TGCGCCAGCAGCCGGGGACTAGCGGTCGGCGACAATGAGCAGTTCTTC. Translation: CASSRGLAVGDNEQFF.

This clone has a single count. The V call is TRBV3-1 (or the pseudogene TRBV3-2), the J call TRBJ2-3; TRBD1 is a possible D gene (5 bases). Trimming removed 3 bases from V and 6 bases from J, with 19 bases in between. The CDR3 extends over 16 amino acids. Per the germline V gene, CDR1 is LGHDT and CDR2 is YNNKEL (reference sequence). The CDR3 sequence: CASSHSLGPWVDTQYF. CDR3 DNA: TGTGCCAGCAGCCACTCCTTGGGGCCGTGGGTTGATACGCAGTATTTT.

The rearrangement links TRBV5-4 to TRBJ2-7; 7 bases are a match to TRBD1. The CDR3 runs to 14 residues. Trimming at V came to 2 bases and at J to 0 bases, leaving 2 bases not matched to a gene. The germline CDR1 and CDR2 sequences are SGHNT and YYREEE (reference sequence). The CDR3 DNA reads TGTGCCAGCAGCTTACAGGGGTCCTCCTACGAGCAGTACTTC. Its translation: CASSLQGSSYEQYF.

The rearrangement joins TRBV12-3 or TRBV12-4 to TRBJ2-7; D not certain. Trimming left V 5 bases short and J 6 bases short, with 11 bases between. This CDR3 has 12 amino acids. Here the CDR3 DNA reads TGTGCCAGCAGTCCGACCCTAGGCGAGCAGTACTTC. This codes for CASSPTLGEQYF.